These 27 T cell receptor beta chains were sequenced from one sample in a study of blood T cell repertoires in COVID-19. Method: immunoSEQ multiplex PCR; TCRdb's copy keeps in-frame clones and lacks some. The data show roughly 200,000 clones, almost 85% seen once. The sample comprised peripheral blood. The receptors derive from a woman in her seventies with active or convalescent COVID-19.

This chain links TRBV6-5 with TRBJ2-7; TRBD1 matches 10 bases. The junction had 11 bases not matched to a gene; V was cut back by 8 bases and J by 4 bases. The CDR3 extends over 15 amino acids. Germline V gene sequence: CDR1 MNHEY, CDR2 SVGAGI. The CDR3 sequence is CASDPDLGQGYEQYF. DNA of the CDR3: TGTGCCAGCGATCCTGATCTGGGACAGGGGTACGAGCAGTACTTC.

The chain links TRBV19 to TRBJ2-3; 8 nucleotides agree with TRBD1. The germline V gene has CDR1 LNHDA and CDR2 SQIVND (reference sequence). This CDR3 has 15 residues. Losses at the gene ends were 6 bases for V and 2 bases for J; bases not matched to a gene: 7. The DNA of the CDR3 is TGTGCCAGTAGCAAGGGGACAGGACCCACAGATACGCAGTATTTT. Encoded protein: CASSKGTGPTDTQYF.

The genes are TRBV4-1 and TRBJ2-6; D is uncertain. The CDR3 loop spans 15 amino acids. Germline V lookup: CDR1 MGHRA, CDR2 YSYEKL. Trimming shortened V by 1 base and J by 4 bases, and 8 bases separated the two germline ends. The CDR3 DNA is TGCGCCAGCAGCCAAGTTTACTACGGGGCCAACGTCCTGACTTTC. Translated: CASSQVYYGANVLTF.

This chain uses TRBV27 with TRBJ2-5, with D possibly matching TRBD2 (6 bases). CDR1 is MNHEY, CDR2 SMNVEV, per germline (reference sequence). The CDR3 covers 12 residues. V dropped 5 bases and J dropped 5 bases, with 9 bases sitting between them. CDR3 region: CASSDRGETQYF. The CDR3 DNA sequence: TGTGCCAGCAGTGACCGGGGGGAGACCCAGTACTTC.

This clone was seen a few times. J is TRBJ2-5 and V is TRBV24-1; D uncertain. Germline values: CDR1 KGHDR, CDR2 SFDVKD. The CDR3 extends over 15 amino acids. V was trimmed by 4 bases and J by 5 bases, leaving 16 bases between them. CDR3 coding DNA: TGTGCCACCAGTGAGTCCACCCCGGCCGGGGAGACCCAGTACTTC. Its protein product is CATSESTPAGETQYF.

The V gene is TRBV28, the J gene TRBJ1-1; 9 bases fit TRBD1. In germline, CDR1 is MDHEN, CDR2 SYDVKM. V lost 4 bases and J lost 4; bases outside the gene matches: 10. The CDR3 is 16 amino acids. CDR3 sequence: CASSSPIGTGSTEAFF. DNA for the CDR3: TGTGCCAGCAGTTCACCCATTGGGACAGGGAGCACTGAAGCTTTCTTT.

V and J are TRBV28 and TRBJ1-4; 8 nucleotides agree with TRBD1. Per the germline V gene, CDR1 is MDHEN and CDR2 is SYDVKM. The CDR3 covers 15 residues. The J segment lost 7 bases and the V segment lost 3 bases, leaving 7 bases of the junction unmatched. This CDR3 reads CASSFQGAQGEKLFF. CDR3 coding DNA: TGTGCCAGCAGTTTTCAGGGGGCGCAGGGTGAAAAACTGTTTTTT.

This clone came up many times. The V and J genes are TRBV4-1 and TRBJ1-2, with no clear D. Trimming shortened V by 1 base and J by 5 bases, and 20 bases separated the two germline ends. CDR1 is MGHRA and CDR2 is YSYEKL in the germline V gene. There are 17 residues in the CDR3. The DNA of the CDR3 is TGCGCCAGCAGCCAAGGGCGGGTAAGGGATACCCTTTATGGCTACACCTTC. Residues: CASSQGRVRDTLYGYTF.

The chain carries TRBV10-2 and TRBJ2-5; 7 bases line up with TRBD1. From germline, CDR1 is WSHSY and CDR2 SAAADI. CDR3 length equals 16 residues. V lost 10 bases and J lost 2; bases outside the gene matches: 16. The CDR3 region is CATREGAMVAQETQYF. The CDR3 DNA follows: TGCGCCACGAGAGAGGGGGCCATGGTAGCGCAAGAGACCCAGTACTTC.

This clone was detected only a few times. The V call is TRBV18, the J call TRBJ2-1, with 14 bases that match TRBD2. This CDR3 has 15 amino acids. Germline V gene data show CDR1 as KGHSH and CDR2 as LQKENI. Trimming cost V 2 bases and J 8 bases; bases outside gene matches: 2. Here the CDR3 DNA reads TGTGCCAGCTCACCAGGGACTAGCGGGAGATATGAGCAGTTCTTC. Translating gives CASSPGTSGRYEQFF.

Only a few counts were recorded for this clone. The rearrangement joins TRBV5-1 to TRBJ2-7, with TRBD1 identical over 9 bases. CDR1 SGHRS and CDR2 YFSETQ come from the germline V gene. The trim removed 5 bases at V and 6 bases at J, leaving 3 bases unmatched. The CDR3 is made up of 12 amino acids. For the CDR3, the DNA is TGCGCCAGCAGGACGGACAGGGGCGAGCAGTACTTC. This codes for CASRTDRGEQYF.

This chain joins TRBV5-6 and TRBJ2-3; D gene uncertain. CDR1 is SGHDT and CDR2 is YYEEEE in the germline V gene. The CDR3 extends over 15 amino acids. The germline V and J ends were trimmed by 2 bases and 8 bases, with 18 bases remaining between them. The CDR3 DNA reads TGTGCCAGCAGCTTCGTCTCTCTGGGCTTTGGTACGCAGTATTTT. Its translation: CASSFVSLGFGTQYF.

CDR3 bases: TGTGCCAGCAGCTCAGTAGCTAGCGGGAGAAGCACAGATACGCAGTATTTT. This sequence encodes CASSSVASGRSTDTQYF. The chain is built from TRBV7-2 and TRBJ2-3; 10 nucleotides match TRBD2. The CDR3 has 17 residues. Germline CDR1 and CDR2: SGHTA and FQGNSA. The junction had 7 bases not matched to a gene; V was cut back by 4 bases and J by 0 bases.

The rearrangement links TRBV7-8 to TRBJ2-3, with a weak D call TRBD2 (6 bases). The CDR3 runs to 16 residues. V was trimmed by 5 bases and J by 2 bases, leaving 17 bases between them. The germline V gene has CDR1 SGHVS and CDR2 FQNEAQ. CDR3 region: CASSPGWGLLTDTQYF. In DNA, the CDR3 is TGTGCCAGCAGCCCTGGGTGGGGACTCCTCACAGATACGCAGTATTTT.

The table lists this clone with a count of one. V usage is TRBV6-5 and J usage is TRBJ2-3; 7 nucleotides agree with TRBD2. Germline loops: CDR1 MNHEY, CDR2 SVGAGI. V was pared by 5 bases and J by 3 bases, with 8 bases of the junction left unmatched. There are 15 residues in the CDR3. The CDR3 region is CASSHPSGGTDTQYF. The CDR3 DNA is TGTGCCAGCAGTCACCCCTCGGGAGGAACAGATACGCAGTATTTT.

This clone came up once. V is TRBV19 and J is TRBJ2-7; TRBD2 aligns across 8 bases. Germline CDR1 reads LNHDA; CDR2 reads SQIVND (reference sequence). V lost 5 bases, J lost 3 bases, and 9 bases stayed unmatched. This CDR3 comprises 15 residues. DNA of the CDR3: TGTGCCAGTAGTCCCGCCGGGACTAGTCACTACGAGCAGTACTTC. It specifies CASSPAGTSHYEQYF.

V and J are TRBV2 and TRBJ1-1, with D unresolved. CDR1 is SNHLY and CDR2 is FYNNEI in the germline V gene. This CDR3 is built from 13 residues. Trimming took 6 bases from V and 1 from J, leaving 9 bases between them. CDR3 region: CASREDPNTEAFF. CDR3 DNA sequence: TGTGCCAGCAGGGAGGACCCGAACACTGAAGCTTTCTTT.

This chain joins TRBV5-1 and TRBJ2-5, with D possibly TRBD2 on 6 matching bases. The germline V gene has CDR1 SGHRS and CDR2 YFSETQ. The CDR3 loop spans 16 amino acids. V was clipped by 5 bases and J by 2 bases, with 19 bases between them. In DNA, the CDR3 is TGCGCCAGCAGTTTCACCGGAGGGAGAAGGCAAGAGACCCAGTACTTC. Translating it yields CASSFTGGRRQETQYF.

This chain connects TRBV5-1 to TRBJ2-1, with TRBD2 matching 14 bases. Trimming cost V 4 bases and J 14 bases; bases outside gene matches: 5. In germline, CDR1 is SGHRS, CDR2 YFSETQ. The CDR3 sequence is 13 residues long. Here the CDR3 DNA reads TGCGCCAGCAGCACACCGGGACTAGCGGGAGAGTTCTTC. Protein sequence: CASSTPGLAGEFF.

The chain has TRBV6-5 and TRBJ1-3; D not certain. With 0 bases removed from V and 4 bases from J, the gap between germline ends came to 13 bases. Per the germline V gene, CDR1 is MNHEY and CDR2 is SVGAGI. CDR3 size: 16 residues. CDR3: CASSYSRRGTGNTIYF. The CDR3 DNA is TGTGCCAGCAGTTACTCCAGACGGGGTACGGGAAACACCATATATTTT.

In regard to this clone: The same CDR3 is also encoded by other DNA sequences in this sample. V is TRBV28 and J is TRBJ1-5, with 9 bases lining up with TRBD1. The germline CDR1 and CDR2 sequences are MDHEN and SYDVKM. The CDR3 length is 15 residues. Trimming at V came to 4 bases and at J to 5 bases, leaving 6 bases not matched to a gene. CDR3 bases: TGTGCCAGCAGTTCTTCCGGGACAGGGTATCAGCCCCAGCATTTT. As protein: CASSSSGTGYQPQHF.

V and J are TRBV7-9 and TRBJ1-4; 7 bases align to TRBD1. Germline assignment: CDR1 SEHNR and CDR2 FQNEAQ (reference sequence). V lost 3 bases, J lost 10 bases, and 8 bases stayed unmatched. This CDR3 has 14 amino acids. This chain's CDR3 is CASSFLNRGSKLFF. The CDR3 DNA follows: TGTGCCAGCAGCTTCCTCAACAGGGGTTCAAAACTGTTTTTT. The whole variable domain, remainder taken from reference TRBV7-9 and TRBJ1-4, is DTGVSQNPRHKITKRGQNVTFRCDPISEHNRLYWYRQTLGQGPEFLTYFQNEAQLEKSRLLSDRFSAERPKGSFSTLEIQRTEQGDSAMYLCASSFLNRGSKLFFGSGTQLSVL.

V usage is TRBV7-6 and J usage is TRBJ1-1; no firm D call. Germline CDR1 reads SGHVS; CDR2 reads FNYEAQ. The CDR3 contains 13 residues. Trimming cost V 5 bases and J 4 bases, with 11 bases left between them. The CDR3 here is CASSPQRGTEAFF. The CDR3 DNA is TGTGCCAGCAGCCCCCAACGCGGCACTGAAGCTTTCTTT.

This chain connects TRBV3-1 (or the pseudogene TRBV3-2) to TRBJ2-2; weak D call: TRBD2 (6 bases). Germline values: CDR1 LGHDT, CDR2 YNNKEL (reference sequence). The CDR3 is 15 amino acids. Between the trimmed V and J ends, which lost 4 bases and 3 bases, there was a span of 12 bases. The CDR3 protein is CASSRWEAYTGELFF. CDR3 nucleotide sequence: TGTGCCAGCAGCCGGTGGGAGGCGTACACCGGGGAGCTGTTTTTT.

The chain carries TRBV4-1 and TRBJ2-1; possible D gene TRBD1, 6 bases. In germline, CDR1 is MGHRA, CDR2 YSYEKL. The CDR3 has 15 residues. V dropped 8 bases and J dropped 1 base, with 15 bases sitting between them. The DNA for the CDR3 is TGCGCCAGCTCCCGGACAGTTCGATCCTACAATGAGCAGTTCTTC. It encodes CASSRTVRSYNEQFF.

This clone occurred once. The rearrangement uses TRBV2 and TRBJ2-5, with a possible D match to TRBD2 (5 bases). Trimming shortened V by 8 bases and J by 7 bases, and 11 bases separated the two germline ends. Germline-derived CDR1 and CDR2 are SNHLY and FYNNEI. The CDR3 has 11 amino acids. The chain's CDR3 is CASEGRGTQYF. For the CDR3, the DNA is TGTGCCAGCGAAGGTCGGGGGACCCAGTACTTC.

This clone was detected only a few times. The chain uses TRBV20-1 and TRBJ2-1; the D gene is possibly TRBD2 (5 bases). This CDR3 has 13 amino acids. The V end was cut by 3 bases, the J end by 4 bases, with 10 bases between. Germline V gives CDR1 DFQATT, CDR2 SNEGSKA (reference sequence). The DNA for the CDR3 is TGCAGTGCTAGTCCGACTATATACAATGAGCAGTTCTTC. This sequence encodes CSASPTIYNEQFF.